This TCR beta chain comes out of a study of blood T cell repertoires in COVID-19. Across the whole study: Samples came from the United States, Italy and Spain, spanning acute and convalescent COVID-19. T cells, B-cell-depleted T cells, or PBMCs supplied cDNA or gDNA.

This clone was detected only once. J gave up 11 bases and V 7 bases, and 16 bases lay outside the gene matches. This CDR3 has 16 amino acids. Germline CDR1 LGHNT, CDR2 FRNRAP. As handled by the study authors: Amplification from reference gene primers served as the basis for estimated nucleated cell counts. TCRdb keeps only in-frame clones here, not all; method: immunoSEQ multiplex PCR. V and J calls and clone size are given by that table; D and trimming were obtained from the DNA. This sample yields a few hundred thousand clones, of which 65% to 90% are seen a single time; about 4.2% belongs to the top ten. In assigning cohorts, the study relied on participant-reported clinical history.

This TCR was recovered from a middle-aged woman with acute COVID-19. The chain has TRBV12-5 and TRBJ1-6, with 8 bases identical to TRBD1. The sample comprised PBMCs or T cells enriched from blood (not recorded which). The chain's CDR3 is CASADRDRFWFAPLHF. The DNA of the CDR3 is TGTGCTAGTGCCGACCGGGACAGGTTTTGGTTTGCACCCCTCCACTTT.